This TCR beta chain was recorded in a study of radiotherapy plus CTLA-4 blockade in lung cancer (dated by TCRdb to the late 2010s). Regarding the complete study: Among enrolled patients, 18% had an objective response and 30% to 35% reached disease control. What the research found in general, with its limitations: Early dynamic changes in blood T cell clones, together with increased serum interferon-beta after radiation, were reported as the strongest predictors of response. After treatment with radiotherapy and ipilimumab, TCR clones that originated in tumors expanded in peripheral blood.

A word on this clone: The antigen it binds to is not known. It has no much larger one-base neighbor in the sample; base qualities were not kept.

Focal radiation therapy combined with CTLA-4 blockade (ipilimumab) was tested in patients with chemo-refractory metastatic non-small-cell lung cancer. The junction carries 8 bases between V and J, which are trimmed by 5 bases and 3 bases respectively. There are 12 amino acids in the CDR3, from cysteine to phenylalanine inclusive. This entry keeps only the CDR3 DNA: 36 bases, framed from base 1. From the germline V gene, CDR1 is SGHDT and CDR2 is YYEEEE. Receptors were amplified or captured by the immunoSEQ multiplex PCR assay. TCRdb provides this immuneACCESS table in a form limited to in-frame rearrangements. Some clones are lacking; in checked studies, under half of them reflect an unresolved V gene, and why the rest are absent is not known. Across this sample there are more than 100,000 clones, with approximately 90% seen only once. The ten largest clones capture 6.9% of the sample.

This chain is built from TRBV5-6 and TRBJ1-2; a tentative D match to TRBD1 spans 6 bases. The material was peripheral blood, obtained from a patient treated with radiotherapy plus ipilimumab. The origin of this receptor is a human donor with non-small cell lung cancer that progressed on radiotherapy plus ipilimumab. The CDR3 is CASRRTDYGYTF. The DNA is TGTGCCAGCAGGCGGACAGACTATGGCTACACCTTC.